Sequencing of this T cell receptor (beta chain) was carried out in a study of metastatic and nonmetastatic thyroid tumors. Whole-study context: Where malignant and benign thyroid patients were concerned, repertoires were compared across blood and tumor or nodule tissue. Regarding the study as a whole: Reported TCR beta diversity, measured in blood and tumor, was significantly higher for malignant thyroid tumors than for benign nodules.

Each patient went into thyroid surgery without having received any treatment. In the source study's methods: In papillary thyroid cancer, a distant-metastasis classifier was built using CDR3 differences across clinicopathological groups. TCRdb redid the clone calls on the PCR reads using MiXCR. Clone size and V and J calls follow TCRdb, not the original study. The repertoire includes 9,500 to 15,000 clones, around 29% of them detected once, and around 12% sits in the top ten. CDR3 length: 12 residues. CDR1 and CDR2 (germline): KGHDR, SFDVKD. The ends were cut back, 3 bases at V and 5 bases at J, with 5 bases in the middle. Points on this clone: What it recognizes is unknown.

Material: tumor tissue. The J gene is TRBJ2-3, the V gene TRBV24-1; tentative D call: TRBD1 (5 bases). The clonotype comes from a female donor with papillary thyroid cancer or a benign thyroid nodule (not recorded which). Some clones in this sample may be carry-over from other donors' samples. The CDR3 nucleotides are TGTGCCACCAGTGATCAGGGAGATACGCAGTATTTT. This codes for CATSDQGDTQYF.